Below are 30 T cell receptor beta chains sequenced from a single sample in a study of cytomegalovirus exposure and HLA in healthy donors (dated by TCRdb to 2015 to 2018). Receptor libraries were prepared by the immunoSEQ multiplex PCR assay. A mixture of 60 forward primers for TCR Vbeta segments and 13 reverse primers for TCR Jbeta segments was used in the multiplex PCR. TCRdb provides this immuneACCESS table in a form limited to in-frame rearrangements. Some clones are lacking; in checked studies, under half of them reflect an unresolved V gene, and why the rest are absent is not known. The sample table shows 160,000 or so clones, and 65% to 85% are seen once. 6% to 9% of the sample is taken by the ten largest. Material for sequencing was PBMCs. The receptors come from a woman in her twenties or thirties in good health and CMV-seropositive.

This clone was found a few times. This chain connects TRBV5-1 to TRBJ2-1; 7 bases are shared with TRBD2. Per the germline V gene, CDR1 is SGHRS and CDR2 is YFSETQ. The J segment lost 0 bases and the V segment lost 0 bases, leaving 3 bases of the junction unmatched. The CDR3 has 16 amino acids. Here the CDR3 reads CASSLDGGGSYNEQFF. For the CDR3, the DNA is TGCGCCAGCAGCTTGGACGGCGGGGGCTCCTACAATGAGCAGTTCTTC.

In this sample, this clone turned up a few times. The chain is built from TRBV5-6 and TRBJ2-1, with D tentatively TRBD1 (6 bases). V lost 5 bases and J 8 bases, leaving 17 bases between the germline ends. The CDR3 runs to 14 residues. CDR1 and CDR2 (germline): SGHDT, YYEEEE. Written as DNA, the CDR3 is TGTGCCAGCAGTACTGTGGGGGCGCAGGATGAGCAGTTCTTC. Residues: CASSTVGAQDEQFF.

The CDR3 bases are TGTGCCAGCAGCCGTAGACTAGCGGGGGGGCCGGGCCTGTCCTACGAGCAGTACTTC. Encoded protein: CASSRRLAGGPGLSYEQYF. The V and J genes are TRBV4-2 and TRBJ2-7, with 14 bases aligning to TRBD2. J was trimmed by 1 base and V by 4 bases; bases with no gene match: 12. Germline CDR1 reads LGHNA; CDR2 reads YNFKEQ. The CDR3 is 19 residues long.

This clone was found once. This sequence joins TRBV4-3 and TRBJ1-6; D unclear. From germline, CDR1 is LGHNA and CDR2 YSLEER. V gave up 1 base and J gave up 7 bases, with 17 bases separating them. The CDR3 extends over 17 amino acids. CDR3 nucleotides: TGCGCCAGCAGCCAAGTCCCCCCCTCATTGGAGAATTCACCCCTCCACTTT. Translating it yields CASSQVPPSLENSPLHF.

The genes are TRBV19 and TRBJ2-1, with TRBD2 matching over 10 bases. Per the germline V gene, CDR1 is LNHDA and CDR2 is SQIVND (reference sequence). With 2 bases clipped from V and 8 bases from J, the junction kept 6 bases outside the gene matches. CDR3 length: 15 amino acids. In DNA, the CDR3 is TGTGCCAGTAGTATACAAGCGGGGGGGCCCGATGAGCAGTTCTTC. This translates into CASSIQAGGPDEQFF.

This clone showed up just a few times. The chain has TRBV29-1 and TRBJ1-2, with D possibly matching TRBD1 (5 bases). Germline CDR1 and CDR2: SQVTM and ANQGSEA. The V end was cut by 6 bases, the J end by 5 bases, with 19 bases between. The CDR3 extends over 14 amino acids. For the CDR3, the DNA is TGCAGCGTCGCCTTAATAGGTGGGGGGTATGGCTACACCTTC. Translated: CSVALIGGGYGYTF. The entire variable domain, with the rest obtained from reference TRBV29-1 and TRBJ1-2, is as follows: SAVISQKPSRDICQRGTSLTIQCQVDSQVTMMFWYRQQPGQSLTLIATANQGSEATYESGFVIDKFPISRPNLTFSTLTVSNMSPEDSSIYLCSVALIGGGYGYTFGSGTRLTVV.

This chain's CDR3 is CASSRRQNGQPQHF. The CDR3 DNA sequence: TGTGCCAGCAGCCGTCGACAGAACGGTCAGCCCCAGCATTTT. The rearrangement joins TRBV27 to TRBJ1-5; D possibly corresponds to TRBD1 (5 bases). This CDR3 is 14 amino acids long. V lost 6 bases and J lost 6, with 15 bases in between. Germline CDR1 is MNHEY and CDR2 is SMNVEV (reference sequence).

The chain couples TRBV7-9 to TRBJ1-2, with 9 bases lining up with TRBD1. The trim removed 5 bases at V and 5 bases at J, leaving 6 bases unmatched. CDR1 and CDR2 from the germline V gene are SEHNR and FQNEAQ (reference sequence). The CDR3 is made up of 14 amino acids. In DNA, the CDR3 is TGTGCCAGCAGCCTCGGGACAGGGCCTTATGGCTACACCTTC. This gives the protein CASSLGTGPYGYTF.

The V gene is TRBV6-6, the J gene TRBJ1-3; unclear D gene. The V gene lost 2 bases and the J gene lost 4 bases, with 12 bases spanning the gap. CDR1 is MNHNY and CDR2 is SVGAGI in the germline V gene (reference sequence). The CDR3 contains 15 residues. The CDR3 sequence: CASSYPGESGNTIYF. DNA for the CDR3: TGTGCCAGCAGTTACCCCGGGGAGTCAGGAAACACCATATATTTT.

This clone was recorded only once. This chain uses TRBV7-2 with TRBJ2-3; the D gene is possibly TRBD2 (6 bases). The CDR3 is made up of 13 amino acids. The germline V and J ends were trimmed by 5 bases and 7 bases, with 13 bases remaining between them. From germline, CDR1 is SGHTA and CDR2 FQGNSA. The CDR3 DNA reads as TGTGCCAGCAGCGCGGCCGCGGGGAATACGCAGTATTTT. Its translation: CASSAAAGNTQYF. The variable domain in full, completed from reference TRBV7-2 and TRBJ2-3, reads GAGVSQSPSNKVTEKGKDVELRCDPISGHTALYWYRQSLGQGLEFLIYFQGNSAPDKSGLPSDRFSAERTGGSVSTLTIQRTQQEDSAVYLCASSAAAGNTQYFGPGTRLTVL.

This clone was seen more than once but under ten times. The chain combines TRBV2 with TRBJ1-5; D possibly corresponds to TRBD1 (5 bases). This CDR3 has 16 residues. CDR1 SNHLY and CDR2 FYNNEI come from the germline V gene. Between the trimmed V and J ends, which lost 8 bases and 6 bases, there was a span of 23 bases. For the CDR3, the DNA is TGTGCCAGCCAACTCCACCACGCGGGGGGAAGTCAGCCCCAGCATTTT. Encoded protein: CASQLHHAGGSQPQHF.

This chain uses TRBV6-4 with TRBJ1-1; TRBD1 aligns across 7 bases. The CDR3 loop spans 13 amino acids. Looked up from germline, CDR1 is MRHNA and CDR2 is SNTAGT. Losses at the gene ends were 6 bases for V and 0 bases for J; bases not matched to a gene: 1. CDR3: CASRQGVNTEAFF. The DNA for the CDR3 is TGTGCCAGCAGGCAGGGGGTGAACACTGAAGCTTTCTTT.

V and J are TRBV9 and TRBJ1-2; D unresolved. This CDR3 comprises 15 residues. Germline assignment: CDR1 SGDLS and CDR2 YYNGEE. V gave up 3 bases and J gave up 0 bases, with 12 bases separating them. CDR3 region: CASSGARRTNYGYTF. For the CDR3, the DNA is TGTGCCAGCAGCGGGGCCCGACGCACTAACTATGGCTACACCTTC.

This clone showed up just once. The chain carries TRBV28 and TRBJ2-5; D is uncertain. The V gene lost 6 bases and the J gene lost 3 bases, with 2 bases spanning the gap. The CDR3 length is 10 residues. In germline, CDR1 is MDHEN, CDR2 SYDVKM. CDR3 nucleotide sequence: TGTGCCAGCAGCGAAGAGACCCAGTACTTC. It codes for CASSEETQYF. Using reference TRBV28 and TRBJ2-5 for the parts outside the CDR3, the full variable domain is DVKVTQSSRYLVKRTGEKVFLECVQDMDHENMFWYRQDPGLGLRLIYFSYDVKMKEKGDIPEGYSVSREKKERFSLILESASTNQTSMYLCASSEETQYFGPGTRLLVL.

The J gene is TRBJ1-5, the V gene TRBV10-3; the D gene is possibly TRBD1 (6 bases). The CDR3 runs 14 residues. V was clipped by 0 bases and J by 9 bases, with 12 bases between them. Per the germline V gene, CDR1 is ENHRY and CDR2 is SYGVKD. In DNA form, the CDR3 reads TGTGCCATCAGTGAGTCCCTGGGGGCGCGGCCCCAGCATTTT. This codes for CAISESLGARPQHF.

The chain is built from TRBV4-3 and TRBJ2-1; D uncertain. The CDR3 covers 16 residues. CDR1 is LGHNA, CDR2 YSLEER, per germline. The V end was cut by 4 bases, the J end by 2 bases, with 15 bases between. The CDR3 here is CASSPSLDSTYNEQFF. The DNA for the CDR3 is TGCGCCAGCAGCCCCAGTCTAGATTCTACCTACAATGAGCAGTTCTTC.

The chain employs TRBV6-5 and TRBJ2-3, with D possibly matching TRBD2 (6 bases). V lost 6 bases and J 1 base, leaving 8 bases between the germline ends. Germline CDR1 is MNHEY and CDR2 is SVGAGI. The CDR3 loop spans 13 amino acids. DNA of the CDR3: TGTGCCAGCAGCTGGGGGGGCACAGATACGCAGTATTTT. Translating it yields CASSWGGTDTQYF.

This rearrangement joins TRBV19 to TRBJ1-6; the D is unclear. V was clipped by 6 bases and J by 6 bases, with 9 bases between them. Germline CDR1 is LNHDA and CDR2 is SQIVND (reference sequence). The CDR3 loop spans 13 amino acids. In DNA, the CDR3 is TGTGCCAGTAGGTGGGAGTTTAATTCACCCCTCCACTTT. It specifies CASRWEFNSPLHF.

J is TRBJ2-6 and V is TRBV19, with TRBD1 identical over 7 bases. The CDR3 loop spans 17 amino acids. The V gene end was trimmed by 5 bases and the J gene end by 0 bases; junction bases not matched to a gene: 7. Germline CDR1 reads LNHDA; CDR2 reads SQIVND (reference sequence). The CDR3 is CASSPRDSFSGANVLTF. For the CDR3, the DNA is TGTGCCAGTAGTCCCCGGGACAGTTTCTCTGGGGCCAACGTCCTGACTTTC.

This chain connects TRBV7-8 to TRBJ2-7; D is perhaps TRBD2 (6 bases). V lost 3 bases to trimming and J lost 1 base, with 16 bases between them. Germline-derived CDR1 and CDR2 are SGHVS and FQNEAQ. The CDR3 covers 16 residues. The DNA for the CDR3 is TGTGCCAGCAGCTTTGTTACGGAGGGGTTATCCTACGAGCAGTACTTC. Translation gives CASSFVTEGLSYEQYF.

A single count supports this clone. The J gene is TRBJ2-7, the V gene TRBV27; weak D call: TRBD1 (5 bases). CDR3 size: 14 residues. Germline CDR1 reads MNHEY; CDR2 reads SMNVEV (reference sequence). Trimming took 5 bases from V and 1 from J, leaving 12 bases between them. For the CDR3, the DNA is TGTGCCAGCAGTAGAGACAGCTTTTCCTACGAGCAGTACTTC. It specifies CASSRDSFSYEQYF.

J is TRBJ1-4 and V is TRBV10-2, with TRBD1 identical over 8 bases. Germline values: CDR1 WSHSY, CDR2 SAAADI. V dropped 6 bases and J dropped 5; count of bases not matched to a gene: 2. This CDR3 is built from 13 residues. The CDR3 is CASSRQGNEKLFF. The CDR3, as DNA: TGCGCCAGCAGCCGACAGGGGAATGAAAAACTGTTTTTT.

CDR3 in DNA: TGTGCTAGTGGTTTAAACAGGGACGCGAACACCGGGGAGCTGTTTTTT. Amino acid sequence: CASGLNRDANTGELFF. The rearrangement links TRBV12-5 to TRBJ2-2; the D gene is possibly TRBD1 (6 bases). Germline V gene lookup returns CDR1 LGHNT and CDR2 FRNRAP. With 3 bases removed from V and 0 bases from J, the gap between germline ends came to 11 bases. This CDR3 spans 16 amino acids.

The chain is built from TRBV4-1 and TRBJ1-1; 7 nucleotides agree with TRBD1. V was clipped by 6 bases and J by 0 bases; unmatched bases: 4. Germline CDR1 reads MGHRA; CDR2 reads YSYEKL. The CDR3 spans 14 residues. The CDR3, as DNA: TGCGCCAGCAGGCTGGGACAGATGAACACTGAAGCTTTCTTT. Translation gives CASRLGQMNTEAFF.

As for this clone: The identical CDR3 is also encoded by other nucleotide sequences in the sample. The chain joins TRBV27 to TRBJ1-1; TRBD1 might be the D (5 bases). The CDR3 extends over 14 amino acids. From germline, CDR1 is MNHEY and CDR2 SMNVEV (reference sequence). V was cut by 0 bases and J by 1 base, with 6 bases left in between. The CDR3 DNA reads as TGTGCCAGCAGTTTATCTAGGGGGAACACTGAAGCTTTCTTT. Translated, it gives CASSLSRGNTEAFF.

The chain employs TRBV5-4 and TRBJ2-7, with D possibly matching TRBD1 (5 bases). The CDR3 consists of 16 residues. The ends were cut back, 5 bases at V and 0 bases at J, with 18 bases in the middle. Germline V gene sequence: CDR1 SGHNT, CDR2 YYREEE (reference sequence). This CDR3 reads CASRKGVQESSYEQYF. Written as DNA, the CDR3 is TGTGCCAGCAGAAAAGGGGTTCAGGAGAGCTCCTACGAGCAGTACTTC.

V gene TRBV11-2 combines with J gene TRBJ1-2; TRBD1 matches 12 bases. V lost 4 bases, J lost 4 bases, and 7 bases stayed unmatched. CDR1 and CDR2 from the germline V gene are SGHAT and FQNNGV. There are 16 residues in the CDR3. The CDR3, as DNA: TGTGCCAGCAGCTACCGGGACAGGGGGCTGGTCTATGGCTACACCTTC. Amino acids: CASSYRDRGLVYGYTF.

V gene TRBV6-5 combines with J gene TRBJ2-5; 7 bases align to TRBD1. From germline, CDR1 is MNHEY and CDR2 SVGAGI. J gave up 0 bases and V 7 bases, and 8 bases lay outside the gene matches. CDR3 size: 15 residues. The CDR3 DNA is TGTGCCAGCACCGACCGGGACAGCCACCAAGAGACCCAGTACTTC. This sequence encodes CASTDRDSHQETQYF.

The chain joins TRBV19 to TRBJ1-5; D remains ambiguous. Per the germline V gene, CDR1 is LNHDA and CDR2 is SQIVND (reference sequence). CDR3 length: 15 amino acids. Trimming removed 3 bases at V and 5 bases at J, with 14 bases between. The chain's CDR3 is CASSIRADPHQPQHF. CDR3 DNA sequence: TGTGCCAGTAGTATCCGAGCGGACCCCCATCAGCCCCAGCATTTT.

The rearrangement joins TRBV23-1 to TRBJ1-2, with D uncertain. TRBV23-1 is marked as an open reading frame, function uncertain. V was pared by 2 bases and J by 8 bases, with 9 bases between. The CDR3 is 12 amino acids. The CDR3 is CASSQPIRGYTF. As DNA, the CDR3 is TGCGCCAGCAGTCAACCGATCCGGGGCTACACCTTC.